Listed below are T cell receptor beta chains from one sample, sequenced in a study of PD-L1 blockade in urothelial cancer. Clones were sequenced by immunoSEQ multiplex PCR, and TCRdb holds only the in-frame ones, with some missing. The sample has 45,000 or so clones; around 83% are singletons. The sequencing here drew on PBMCs, taken around atezolizumab (anti-PD-L1) treatment. These receptors originate from a man aged 50-60 years with urothelial cancer. CDR3s include the opening cysteine and the closing phenylalanine or tryptophan. A D gene is named only where the DNA matches it firmly. Some rows have no size entry. The others give once, few or many, or a class for an expanded clone.

NA	TRBV7-6	once	TRBJ1-1	TGTGCCAGCAGCTCCTCCTCGGTAACTGAAGCTTTCTTT	CASSSSSVTEAFF
NA	TRBV6-5	NA	TRBJ1-1	TGTGCCAGCAGTCCGGTCGCGGGGAACACTGAAGCTTTCTTT	CASSPVAGNTEAFF
TRBD2	TRBV4-2	NA	TRBJ2-3	TGTGCCAGCAGCCAAGATCCGGCGGGGGGGCCCGATACGCAGTATTTT	CASSQDPAGGPDTQYF
TRBD2	TRBV30	NA	TRBJ2-3	TGTGCCTGGACCCGGACTAGCGGAGATACGCAGTATTTT	CAWTRTSGDTQYF
NA	TRBV15	NA	TRBJ2-5	TGTGCCACCAGCCCCGATCAAGGTAGCCTATCCCAAGAGACCCAGTACTTC	CATSPDQGSLSQETQYF
TRBD1	TRBV15	NA	TRBJ2-2	TGTGCCACCAGCACTTTAACGGACAGGGTGGATGTGGAGCTGTTTTTT	CATSTLTDRVDVELFF
TRBD1	TRBV5-1	NA	TRBJ2-4	TGCGCCAGCAGCTTGGTGGCAGGGGGTGCCAGGAACATTCAGTACTTC	CASSLVAGGARNIQYF
NA	TRBV6-8	NA	TRBJ1-5	TGTGCCAGCAGTCCTCCGGACTATAGCAATCAGCCCCAGCATTTT	CASSPPDYSNQPQHF
TRBD1	TRBV4-2	NA	TRBJ1-2	TGTGCCAGCTACAAACAGGGGGCTGAATATGGCTACACCTTC	CASYKQGAEYGYTF
TRBD2	TRBV7-7	NA	TRBJ2-1	TGTGCTAGCAGCTTACTGGGAGGGTCCTACAATGAGCAGTTCTTC	CASSLLGGSYNEQFF